This T cell receptor (beta chain) was obtained from a study of blood T cells in healthy people across ages. Study as a whole: Template switching caught about one barcoded beta molecule for each two T cells.

Whole-study findings and limits: Among T cells, TCR beta diversity per million cells dropped roughly linearly as age rose.

There are 15 residues in the CDR3. The junction had 8 bases not matched to a gene; V was cut back by 6 bases and J by 6 bases. This clonotype was picked up a small number of times. Its cognate antigen is unknown. A second about 7 to 11 cycle PCR used barcoded and J-beta primers. TCRdb redid the calling of the 5' RACE reads with MiXCR, one entry per CDR3 protein. The sample includes 500,000 to 600,000 distinct CDR3 sequences, roughly 28% of them seen just once. The sequencing input was blood. The sequence was obtained from a woman in her sixties or seventies in good health. The chain joins TRBV12-3 or TRBV12-4 to TRBJ1-4; 9 bases are a match to TRBD1. Here the CDR3 DNA reads TGTGCCAGCAGAAGACAGGGGGTAGGGGATGAAAAACTGTTTTTT. This sequence encodes CASRRQGVGDEKLFF.